A selection of T cell receptor beta chains follows, all from one sample in a study of shared clonotypes between healthy human individuals. Generated by immunoSEQ multiplex PCR, the TCRdb table keeps only in-frame clones and is missing some. The sample yields over a million clones, around 78% seen once. Sequenced: memory CD4+ T cells from PBMCs. These receptors were collected from a man in his late teens or twenties in good health. Some clones in this sample may be carry-over from other donors' samples. CDR3s leave out the opening cysteine and the closing phenylalanine or tryptophan.

J,V,CDR3
TRBJ2-7,TRBV6-6,ASMTSGIYEQY
TRBJ1-1,TRBV28,ASSLRWVMNTEAF
TRBJ2-5,TRBV28,ASSQNLAGGETQY
TRBJ1-5,TRBV23-1,ASSHGTGVNQPQH
TRBJ1-5,TRBV6-1,ASRIQGLQPQH
TRBJ1-2,TRBV29-1,SVVKEEGYGYT
TRBJ1-5,TRBV6-5,ASSYSFPSNQPQH
TRBJ2-1,TRBV5-1,ASSRGTSADNEQF
TRBJ2-1,TRBV12-1,ASSEWSSYNEQF
TRBJ2-5,TRBV28,ASSLAGNQETQY
TRBJ1-1,TRBV28,ASTILGAGDTEAF
TRBJ2-4,TRBV5-1,ASSESAGAAKHIQY
TRBJ2-1,TRBV11-3,ASSPGQGTYNEQF
TRBJ2-5,TRBV2,ASRGLQETQY
TRBJ1-5,TRBV6-1,ASSVRERTSNQPQH
TRBJ2-2,TRBV2,ASSGFGELF
TRBJ2-7,TRBV29-1,SVGRQGYEQY
TRBJ2-1,TRBV7-9,ASSLEGLAGSSYNEQF
TRBJ2-4,TRBV5-1,ASSSSSGGAKNIQY
TRBJ1-5,TRBV28,ASSLSGLPQH
TRBJ1-3,TRBV7-2,ASSLDAGFSGNTIY
TRBJ2-5,TRBV28,ASSYGLAGVETQY
TRBJ2-5,TRBV7-9,ASSLFGGGETQY
TRBJ2-7,TRBV7-2,ASSSGTYQGTYEQY
TRBJ2-3,TRBV7-6,ASSGSEAEDTQY
TRBJ2-2,TRBV4-1,ASSQVPAGGQTGELF
TRBJ2-3,TRBV9,ASSEGATLDTQY
TRBJ1-5,TRBV28,ASPPGPYALSNQPQH
TRBJ1-3,TRBV28,ASSPGQFGNTIY
TRBJ1-3,TRBV6-5,ASSPGRGAGNTIY
TRBJ1-1,TRBV4-2,ASSQVETDNTEAF